This entry concerns a single T cell receptor (beta chain). This clonotype turned up a few times. Which antigen it targets is not known. No much larger clonotype is one base removed from it; base qualities were not supplied. The data belong to a study of patients and donors after allogeneic stem cell transplantation (dated by TCRdb to 2019 to 2021). To prepare the library, RT-PCR was applied. TCRdb lists the instrument as NextSeq 550. TCRdb trimmed public reads at Q25 via fastp, called clones via MiXCR and kept in-frame beta chains. Rows are unified per CDR3 protein, each entry keeping the most common DNA and genes. The table for this sample lists 37,000 or so distinct CDR3 sequences; 25% to 40% of them were counted only once. Of the sample, around 72% falls within the top ten clones. The V and J ends are trimmed by 8 bases and 7 bases, leaving 17 bases between them. The CDR3, from cysteine to phenylalanine, totals 13 residues. Solely the CDR3 DNA is kept, with 39 bases framed from the first base. Taken from the germline V gene, the CDR1 and CDR2 loops are ENHRY and SYGVKD.

Sequenced sample: blood, either unsorted or a sorted T cell fraction (not recorded which). The source is a human donor who was either an allogeneic HSCT recipient or a stem cell or donor lymphocyte infusion donor (not recorded which). It is not recorded whose cells these are; they may come from a transplant donor. The rearrangement joined TRBV10-3 to TRBJ1-2; TRBD1 might be the D gene, on 6 matching bases. The CDR3 is CAIGFGGVVGYTF. The nucleotide sequence is given as TGTGCCATCGGGTTTGGGGGCGTCGTTGGCTACACCTTC.